The T cell receptor beta chain described here comes from a study of blood T cell repertoires in COVID-19. Turning to the study itself: Specimens from acute and convalescent COVID-19 originated in the United States, Italy and Spain. T cells, B-cell-depleted T cells, or PBMCs supplied cDNA or gDNA.

The method was immunoSEQ multiplex PCR; TCRdb's version includes in-frame clones alone and lacks a portion of them. The table records about 89,000 clones, more than 70% of them present only once. The CDR3 spans 14 residues. Germline V gives CDR1 MDHEN, CDR2 SYDVKM. The V and J ends lost 7 bases and 7 bases, in that order; junction bases with no gene match: 7. Sequencing was done on a sample of peripheral blood. The V call is TRBV28, the J call TRBJ1-6, with TRBD1 matching 7 bases. The sequence was collected from an elderly woman with acute or convalescent COVID-19. This CDR3 reads CASIWTGSNSPLHF. The CDR3, as DNA: TGTGCCAGCATCTGGACAGGCTCCAATTCACCCCTCCACTTT.